The rows below give T cell receptor beta chains drawn from one sample of a study of blood T cell repertoires in COVID-19. Using immunoSEQ multiplex PCR, the repertoire was profiled, and TCRdb retains in-frame clones only, with some absent. This sample has over 75,000 clones, with roughly 86% found just once. Sequenced: peripheral blood. These receptors were obtained from a human donor in a cohort sampled during active COVID-19. Each CDR3 is given with its conserved first and last residue.

CDR3aa: CASSLGVAKYNEQFF
j_gene: TRBJ2-1
v_gene: TRBV7-3

CDR3aa: CASRLDSSYEQYF
j_gene: TRBJ2-7
v_gene: TRBV12-3/TRBV12-4

CDR3aa: CASSRRGSPFYGYTF
j_gene: TRBJ1-2
v_gene: TRBV6-5

CDR3aa: CASSLEGGGYTDTQYF
j_gene: TRBJ2-3
v_gene: TRBV11-2

CDR3aa: CASRIDRERDTQYF
j_gene: TRBJ2-3
v_gene: TRBV27

CDR3aa: CAWSLDYYEQYF
j_gene: TRBJ2-7
v_gene: TRBV30

CDR3aa: CASSNQGIGGTEAFF
j_gene: TRBJ1-1
v_gene: TRBV3-1/TRBV3-2

CDR3aa: CASSDFGTGENEQFF
j_gene: TRBJ2-1
v_gene: TRBV25-1

CDR3aa: CASSVQGTAYEQYF
j_gene: TRBJ2-7
v_gene: TRBV2

CDR3aa: CASSPVAGTTGELFF
j_gene: TRBJ2-2
v_gene: TRBV4-1

CDR3aa: CSAHRRVSEQFF
j_gene: TRBJ2-1
v_gene: TRBV29-1

CDR3aa: CASTKLVSGANVLTF
j_gene: TRBJ2-6
v_gene: TRBV6-6

CDR3aa: CASSLTGNEKLFF
j_gene: TRBJ1-4
v_gene: TRBV7-2

CDR3aa: CASSLSPGQTYEQYF
j_gene: TRBJ2-7
v_gene: TRBV6-2/TRBV6-3

CDR3aa: CASSPVAGGGETQYF
j_gene: TRBJ2-5
v_gene: TRBV18

CDR3aa: CASSLGGQGSPYEQYF
j_gene: TRBJ2-7
v_gene: TRBV7-9

CDR3aa: CASSLTGTDGNQPQHF
j_gene: TRBJ1-5
v_gene: TRBV7-9

CDR3aa: CASSYTGFKFNEQFF
j_gene: TRBJ2-1
v_gene: TRBV6-2/TRBV6-3

CDR3aa: CASSIEGAAEGEAFF
j_gene: TRBJ1-1
v_gene: TRBV19

CDR3aa: CAIREGDTQYF
j_gene: TRBJ2-3
v_gene: TRBV10-3

CDR3aa: CASSQILAGDSYNEQFF
j_gene: TRBJ2-1
v_gene: TRBV4-1

CDR3aa: CASSTQGNEQFF
j_gene: TRBJ2-1
v_gene: TRBV21-1

CDR3aa: CASSPGTDREQYF
j_gene: TRBJ2-7
v_gene: TRBV12-3/TRBV12-4

CDR3aa: CASSSRTTDTGELFF
j_gene: TRBJ2-2
v_gene: TRBV5-1

CDR3aa: CASSLTSSYEQYF
j_gene: TRBJ2-7
v_gene: TRBV7-9

CDR3aa: CASSLSVANEKLFF
j_gene: TRBJ1-4
v_gene: TRBV7-9

CDR3aa: CATSSGLAGGPYNEQFF
j_gene: TRBJ2-1
v_gene: TRBV15

CDR3aa: CASSPGQGARYYEQYF
j_gene: TRBJ2-7
v_gene: TRBV5-6

CDR3aa: CAWSAGGPQHF
j_gene: TRBJ1-5
v_gene: TRBV30

CDR3aa: CASNVGPNTEAFF
j_gene: TRBJ1-1
v_gene: TRBV7-9

CDR3aa: CASTIARETQYF
j_gene: TRBJ2-5
v_gene: TRBV10-1

CDR3aa: CASSSSRASGEQFF
j_gene: TRBJ2-1
v_gene: TRBV4-3

CDR3aa: CASSFLTGGNPDVEQYF
j_gene: TRBJ2-7
v_gene: TRBV5-1

CDR3aa: CASSLMTSGRKEQYF
j_gene: TRBJ2-7
v_gene: TRBV10-2